This paragraph covers one T cell receptor beta chain sequence. Its target antigen remains unknown. Base quality data are lacking; no much larger clone is found one base away. This specimen comes from a study of cytotoxic CD8 clonotypes in ibrutinib-treated CLL (dated by TCRdb to the early 2020s). Regarding the research as a whole: The cohort was composed of under 12 relapsed/refractory and fewer than 16 treatment-naive patients; IGHV unmutated status was identified in roughly 18 patients. Responses were partial in about 25 patients and complete in 2; after median about 70 months follow-up, about 15 stayed in remission and around 12 progressed. Samples at response were collected after a median of 12 months of treatment, with a range of roughly 6 to 36 months. Samples averaged 255,043 productive templates and 90,000 to 95,000 productive rearrangements. Longitudinal samples were available for about 30% of the 86 trial participants. Cryopreserved peripheral blood mononuclear cells were obtained before treatment, at response, and at either sustained remission or disease progression. Every remission and progressive disease sample was obtained while ibrutinib was still being received by the patients. Overall study outcomes, separate from this receptor: Lymph node repertoires were not examined, and the timing of sampling was not matched between patients in sustained remission and those whose disease progressed. Clonality rose at ibrutinib response, remained stable during sustained remission, and dropped back toward baseline at progression. Baseline clonality was found to be higher than that of age-matched healthy donors and was strongly correlated with circulating CD8+ T-cell counts. Public clonotypes were found to be uncommon and were observed to contract or remain stable during treatment; the increase in clonality was shown to reflect expansion of private clonotypes at ibrutinib response.

Each clonotype received, on average, about 10x coverage in deep resolution sequencing performed on a MiSeq, where the target depth lay between 1 in 1 million and 1 in 200,000 T cells. The immunoSEQ hsTCRB Kit was used to generate the TCR beta libraries. In the source study's methods: Data were analyzed with ImmunoSEQ Data Assistant and ImmunoSEQ Analyzer, with V, D and J genes assigned per IMGT definitions. Clonality was computed as one minus normalized Shannon entropy of productive rearrangement frequencies, ranging from 0 to 1. Only overrepresented clonotypes making up at least 0.05% of each patient's repertoire were included in the public clonotype analysis. Around 12 age-matched healthy donor repertoires from immuneACCESS were used as controls for clonality. This is the immuneACCESS table as TCRdb keeps it, with only in-frame sequences that have V and J called. A part of the clones is gone; compared with another copy, unresolved V genes explain less than half, and the rest is unexplained. The V and J calls and clone size are taken from that table; D and trimming were inferred from the DNA. Recorded for this sample are around 150,000 clones; roughly 84% of them occurred a single time. Together, the top ten hold approximately 2.9% of the sample.

The time point tag for this specimen amounts to: progressive disease on ibrutinib. For TCR beta library preparation, about 2.1 micrograms of genomic DNA were extracted from the cryopreserved PBMCs. Longitudinal blood samples from CLL patients on ibrutinib monotherapy were analyzed using high-throughput TCR beta sequencing. The patients took part in an open-label, single-center phase 2 trial of ibrutinib monotherapy. The sequence came from a human donor with chronic lymphocytic leukemia. The sample in question was PBMCs, obtained at disease progression, from a patient treated with ibrutinib.

The bases read TGTGCCAGCAGCGCCCGGTTTGGCGAGCAGTACTTC. The translation is CASSARFGEQYF. The sequence is built from TRBV11-3 and TRBJ2-7; there is no confident call for the D gene. The germline ends are 11 bases apart after V is trimmed by 5 bases and J by 6 bases. Its CDR3 holds 12 amino acids, cysteine through phenylalanine. Only the CDR3 portion is preserved as DNA: 36 bases, with reading frame beginning at the first base. CDR1 and CDR2 were assigned from the germline V gene as SGHNT and YENEEA.